The rows below give T cell receptor beta chains drawn from one sample of a study of cytomegalovirus exposure and HLA in healthy donors. Sequenced by immunoSEQ multiplex PCR; TCRdb stores in-frame clones only, minus some. Found here are tens of thousands of clones, around 90% of them singletons; the top ten hold just over 3%. Material: PBMCs. These receptors all stem from a young man in good health and CMV-seronegative. CDR3s include the opening cysteine and the closing phenylalanine or tryptophan. The D gene is left open where the match is weak. The size field is filled for only some rows; it gives once, few, many or a size class.

J: TRBJ2-7
size: .
length: 14
D: TRBD1
V: TRBV27
DNA: TGTGCCAGCAGTTCGGGACAGGGGTATTACGAGCAGTACTTC
CDR3: CASSSGQGYYEQYF

J: TRBJ1-1
size: .
length: 14
D: .
V: TRBV5-6
DNA: TGTGCCAGCCTCCTCTGGGGGCTGCGCACTGAAGCTTTCTTT
CDR3: CASLLWGLRTEAFF

J: TRBJ1-2
size: .
length: 18
D: TRBD1
V: TRBV7-3
DNA: TGTGCCAGCAGCTTAAATCCAACAGGGGGCGCGGGGGCCTATGGCTACACCTTC
CDR3: CASSLNPTGGAGAYGYTF

J: TRBJ1-3
size: .
length: 14
D: .
V: TRBV28
DNA: TGTGCCAGCAGGCCTGGGGGGGGCGCGAACACCATATATTTT
CDR3: CASRPGGGANTIYF

J: TRBJ1-1
size: .
length: 12
D: .
V: TRBV14
DNA: TGTGCCAGCAGACTACCCCGGGGTGAAGCTTTCTTT
CDR3: CASRLPRGEAFF

J: TRBJ2-3
size: .
length: 13
D: .
V: TRBV6-5
DNA: TGTGCCAGCAGTCCTCCAGGGACAGATACGCAGTATTTT
CDR3: CASSPPGTDTQYF

J: TRBJ2-7
size: few
length: 12
D: .
V: TRBV9
DNA: TGTGCCAGCAGCGCGCAGGGCTACGAGCAGTACTTC
CDR3: CASSAQGYEQYF

J: TRBJ2-5
size: .
length: 16
D: TRBD2
V: TRBV4-1
DNA: TGCGCCAGCAGCCAGAGAGGGACTAGCGGCCAAGAGACCCAGTACTTC
CDR3: CASSQRGTSGQETQYF

J: TRBJ2-7
size: .
length: 17
D: TRBD2
V: TRBV4-2
DNA: TGTGCCAGCAGCGCGGGACTAGCGGACCTCAGCTCCTACGAGCAGTACTTC
CDR3: CASSAGLADLSSYEQYF

J: TRBJ2-1
size: .
length: 16
D: .
V: TRBV5-6
DNA: TGTGCCAGCACCTTGGTAGCTAGCAGCATATACAATGAGCAGTTCTTC
CDR3: CASTLVASSIYNEQFF

J: TRBJ2-7
size: .
length: 16
D: TRBD1
V: TRBV7-9
DNA: TGTGCCAGCAGCCTCACCGGACAGGGACGTGGTTACGAGCAGTACTTC
CDR3: CASSLTGQGRGYEQYF

J: TRBJ2-7
size: .
length: 14
D: TRBD2
V: TRBV7-2
DNA: TGTGCCAGCAGCCCCGTGACGGGGGGATGGGAGCAGTACTTC
CDR3: CASSPVTGGWEQYF

J: TRBJ1-1
size: .
length: 14
D: TRBD1
V: TRBV7-2
DNA: TGTGCCAGCAGCCGGACAGGGGGCTATACTGAAGCTTTCTTT
CDR3: CASSRTGGYTEAFF

J: TRBJ2-5
size: .
length: 18
D: .
V: TRBV23-1
DNA: TGCGCCAGCAGTCGCCGGGCCAGGGCCCGCGGCGAGAAAGAGACCCAGTACTTC
CDR3: CASSRRARARGEKETQYF

J: TRBJ2-5
size: .
length: 19
D: .
V: TRBV27
DNA: TGTGCCAGCCCCCAGACCCACCTGAGGAAGCCTGGGAGCCCAGAGACCCAGTACTTC
CDR3: CASPQTHLRKPGSPETQYF

J: TRBJ1-1
size: few
length: 15
D: TRBD1
V: TRBV28
DNA: TGTGCCAGCAGCCTTATTCTGGACAGGGACACTGAAGCTTTCTTT
CDR3: CASSLILDRDTEAFF

J: TRBJ1-1
size: .
length: 14
D: TRBD1
V: TRBV5-1
DNA: TGCGCCAGCAGCTTTACAGGGGCGGGCACTGAAGCTTTCTTT
CDR3: CASSFTGAGTEAFF

J: TRBJ2-1
size: .
length: 14
D: .
V: TRBV9
DNA: TGTGCCAGCAGCCCAACTCCGGAGGGCTTTGAGCAGTTCTTC
CDR3: CASSPTPEGFEQFF

J: TRBJ2-1
size: once
length: 18
D: .
V: TRBV7-3
DNA: TGTGCCAGCAGCTCAAAAAGCGCTAGTCGGTACGTAGAGAATGAGCAGTTCTTC
CDR3: CASSSKSASRYVENEQFF

J: TRBJ2-2
size: .
length: 15
D: TRBD2
V: TRBV10-3
DNA: TGTGCCATCAGTGGACTAGCGGGAGAAACCGGGGAGCTGTTTTTT
CDR3: CAISGLAGETGELFF

J: TRBJ2-1
size: .
length: 14
D: .
V: TRBV5-1
DNA: TGCGCCAGCAGCTTGGAACGACTTAACAATGAGCAGTTCTTC
CDR3: CASSLERLNNEQFF

J: TRBJ2-5
size: .
length: 14
D: .
V: TRBV5-1
DNA: TGCGCCAGCAGCTTAGCTCCAGGGGTAGAGACCCAGTACTTC
CDR3: CASSLAPGVETQYF

J: TRBJ2-7
size: .
length: 16
D: TRBD1
V: TRBV7-9
DNA: TGTGCCAGCAGCGATCCGGGACAGGGGGAAAGGGGCGAGCAGTACTTC
CDR3: CASSDPGQGERGEQYF

J: TRBJ2-5
size: .
length: 20
D: TRBD2
V: TRBV27
DNA: TGTGCCAGCAGTTTATCGCCCCTAAGACTAGCGGGAGGAACGGGAGAGACCCAGTACTTC
CDR3: CASSLSPLRLAGGTGETQYF

J: TRBJ2-5
size: .
length: 15
D: .
V: TRBV4-2
DNA: TGTGCCAGCAGCCAAGATTTTCAGGGCAGGGAGACCCAGTACTTC
CDR3: CASSQDFQGRETQYF

J: TRBJ2-1
size: .
length: 13
D: .
V: TRBV2
DNA: TGTGCCAGCAGTGAGGGGATAGGGGTCCATCGGTTCTTC
CDR3: CASSEGIGVHRFF

J: TRBJ2-2
size: .
length: 14
D: .
V: TRBV15
DNA: TGTGCCACCAGCAGGGTAGCGCCTACCGGGGAGCTGTTTTTT
CDR3: CATSRVAPTGELFF

J: TRBJ1-2
size: .
length: 14
D: .
V: TRBV28
DNA: TGTGCCAGCAGTTTATTCATTGACAGCTATGGCTACACCTTC
CDR3: CASSLFIDSYGYTF

J: TRBJ2-7
size: .
length: 17
D: TRBD1
V: TRBV4-3
DNA: TGCGCCAGCAGCCAGGGTGGGGACAGGGGGACCCCCTACGAGCAGTACTTC
CDR3: CASSQGGDRGTPYEQYF

J: TRBJ2-1
size: .
length: 12
D: .
V: TRBV28
DNA: TGTGCCAGCAGGGTAGCCCATGGTGAGCAGTTCTTC
CDR3: CASRVAHGEQFF

J: TRBJ2-1
size: .
length: 13
D: TRBD2
V: TRBV2
DNA: TGTGCCACGGGACTAGCGGAATACAATGAGCAGTTCTTC
CDR3: CATGLAEYNEQFF

J: TRBJ1-3
size: .
length: 14
D: TRBD1
V: TRBV28
DNA: TGTGCCAGCATTCCAGGGGGGTCGGGAAACACCATATATTTT
CDR3: CASIPGGSGNTIYF

J: TRBJ2-7
size: .
length: 12
D: TRBD1
V: TRBV9
DNA: TGTGCCAGTACAGGGGGATCCTACGAGCAGTACTTC
CDR3: CASTGGSYEQYF

J: TRBJ2-7
size: .
length: 12
D: TRBD1
V: TRBV9
DNA: TGTGCCAGCAGCGGACAGGGGATTGAGCAGTACTTC
CDR3: CASSGQGIEQYF

J: TRBJ2-7
size: once
length: 15
D: .
V: TRBV9
DNA: TGTGCCAGCAGCGTAGGTCCTGGGGGGGCGTACGAGCAGTACTTC
CDR3: CASSVGPGGAYEQYF

J: TRBJ1-2
size: many
length: 16
D: TRBD1
V: TRBV6-6
DNA: TGTGCCAGCAGCGACCCCGCACAGGGGCCCCCAGGGGGCTACACCTTC
CDR3: CASSDPAQGPPGGYTF

J: TRBJ2-1
size: .
length: 15
D: TRBD2
V: TRBV5-1
DNA: TGCGCCAGCAGTTCAGCGGGAGTGGGTTCTAATGAGCAGTTCTTC
CDR3: CASSSAGVGSNEQFF

J: TRBJ2-6
size: once
length: 17
D: TRBD1
V: TRBV4-1
DNA: TGCGCCAGCAGCCAACAGGGGGCGCGGTCTGGGGCCAACGTCCTGACTTTC
CDR3: CASSQQGARSGANVLTF

J: TRBJ1-1
size: .
length: 15
D: .
V: TRBV9
DNA: TGTGCCAGCAGCGTAGGGCCCCAGGTGAACACTGAAGCTTTCTTT
CDR3: CASSVGPQVNTEAFF

J: TRBJ1-1
size: .
length: 10
D: .
V: TRBV29-1
DNA: TGCAGCGTTGTCGGGAGGAGAGCTTTCTTT
CDR3: CSVVGRRAFF

J: TRBJ2-1
size: .
length: 16
D: .
V: TRBV11-3
DNA: TGTGCCAGCAGCCAACCCCTAGTTAGCTCCTACAATGAGCAGTTCTTC
CDR3: CASSQPLVSSYNEQFF

J: TRBJ2-1
size: .
length: 12
D: .
V: TRBV7-8
DNA: TGTGCCAGCAGCTCCGGGGGCAATGAGCAGTTCTTC
CDR3: CASSSGGNEQFF

J: TRBJ2-7
size: few
length: 13
D: .
V: TRBV23-1
DNA: TGCGCCAGCAGTCAATCAGGGGGCTACGAGCAGTACTTC
CDR3: CASSQSGGYEQYF

J: TRBJ2-2
size: .
length: 17
D: TRBD1
V: TRBV18
DNA: TGTGCCAGCTCACCCAGCTGGACAGGGGACCTCACCGGGGAGCTGTTTTTT
CDR3: CASSPSWTGDLTGELFF

J: TRBJ2-2
size: .
length: 14
D: TRBD1
V: TRBV6-1
DNA: TGTGCCAGCCCCACGACAGGGATCACCGGGGAGCTGTTTTTT
CDR3: CASPTTGITGELFF

J: TRBJ2-4
size: .
length: 13
D: .
V: TRBV30
DNA: TGTGCTACGGCTCGGGATAGCAAAAACATTCAGTACTTC
CDR3: CATARDSKNIQYF

J: TRBJ2-1
size: .
length: 17
D: .
V: TRBV7-9
DNA: TGTGCCAGCAGCTTAGCTTCTGGAGGGAGCTCCTACAATGAGCAGTTCTTC
CDR3: CASSLASGGSSYNEQFF

J: TRBJ2-3
size: .
length: 13
D: .
V: TRBV7-2
DNA: TGTGCCAGCAGCAACGGGGTGACAGATACGCAGTATTTT
CDR3: CASSNGVTDTQYF

J: TRBJ2-3
size: .
length: 17
D: TRBD2
V: TRBV11-2
DNA: TGTGCCAGCAGCTTGGGACTAGCGGGAGATTACACAGATACGCAGTATTTT
CDR3: CASSLGLAGDYTDTQYF

J: TRBJ2-1
size: .
length: 15
D: .
V: TRBV6-5
DNA: TGTGCCAGCAGTAGACAGGATGGATCCTACAATGAGCAGTTCTTC
CDR3: CASSRQDGSYNEQFF

J: TRBJ1-5
size: .
length: 15
D: .
V: TRBV28
DNA: TGTGCCAGCCACGAGTTCGTGTCGGGGGATCAGCCCCAGCATTTT
CDR3: CASHEFVSGDQPQHF

J: TRBJ2-2
size: .
length: 13
D: .
V: TRBV7-2
DNA: TGTGCCAGCAGGGGAACAGGCACCGGGGAGCTGTTTTTT
CDR3: CASRGTGTGELFF